This T cell receptor beta chain was sequenced in a study of blood T cells in healthy people across ages. A sample-barcoded 5' primer and a J-beta primer mix were used in a second PCR of roughly 6 to 11 cycles. TCRdb redid the calling of the 5' RACE reads with MiXCR, one entry per CDR3 protein. The table records around 1,000,000 distinct CDR3 sequences, roughly two fifths of them present only once. Trimming took 5 bases from V and 5 from J, leaving 10 bases between them. Germline assignment: CDR1 SNHLY and CDR2 FYNNEI. The CDR3 extends over 12 amino acids. This clonotype was recorded a few times. Material: blood. The clonotype comes from a man aged 18 to 30 in good health. The chain recombines TRBV2 with TRBJ2-7, with D maybe TRBD1 (6 bases). The CDR3 sequence is CASSTGFNEQYF. The CDR3 nucleotides are TGTGCCAGCAGTACAGGGTTCAACGAGCAGTACTTC.